This T cell receptor beta chain appears in the sequencing data of a study of control samples from healthy donors and cancer patients. V trimming: 4 bases; J trimming: 5 bases; junction bases outside the gene matches: 8. The V gene's germline CDR1 is SGHNT and CDR2 YYREEE (reference sequence). The CDR3 is 15 amino acids. Clones were sequenced by immunoSEQ multiplex PCR, and TCRdb holds only the in-frame ones, with some missing. The repertoire consists of 180,000 or so clones, with around 93% occurring once and the leading ten covering roughly 3.9%. Sequences were obtained from blood. The chain joins TRBV5-4 to TRBJ2-5, with 10 bases fitting TRBD2. This clonotype was obtained from a woman aged 55 to 70 in good health. CDR3 sequence (DNA): TGTGCCAGCAGCATGAGCGGGGGGGCGGGTGAGACCCAGTACTTC. It is translated as CASSMSGGAGETQYF.